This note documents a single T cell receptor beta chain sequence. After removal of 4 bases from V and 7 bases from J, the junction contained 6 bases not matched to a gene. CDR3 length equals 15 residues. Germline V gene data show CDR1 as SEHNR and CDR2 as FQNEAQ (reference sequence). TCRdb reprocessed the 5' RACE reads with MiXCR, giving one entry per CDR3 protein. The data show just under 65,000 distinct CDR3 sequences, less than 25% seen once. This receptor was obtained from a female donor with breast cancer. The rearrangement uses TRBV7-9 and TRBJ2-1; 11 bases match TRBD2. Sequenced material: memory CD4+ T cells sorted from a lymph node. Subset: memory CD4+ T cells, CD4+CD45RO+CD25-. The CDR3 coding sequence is TGTGCCAGCAGCTCTGGACTAGCGGGTACGAATGAGCAGTTCTTC. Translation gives CASSSGLAGTNEQFF. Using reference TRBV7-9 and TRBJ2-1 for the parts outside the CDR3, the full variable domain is DTGVSQNPRHKITKRGQNVTFRCDPISEHNRLYWYRQTLGQGPEFLTYFQNEAQLEKSRLLSDRFSAERPKGSFSTLEIQRTEQGDSAMYLCASSSGLAGTNEQFFGPGTRLTVL.